The rows below give T cell receptor beta chains drawn from one sample of a study of T cell responses to AZD1222 COVID-19 vaccine. Some clones are missing from TCRdb's copy, which holds only in-frame ones; the method was immunoSEQ multiplex PCR. The table has about 88,000 clones, about nine tenths seen once. The starting material was peripheral blood, obtained 28 days after the second AZD1222 dose. Receptors were obtained from an adult who received the AZD1222 COVID-19 vaccine. Both conserved end residues are part of each CDR3. D genes are given only for firm matches. A row's size may be missing; if present it is once, few, many or a size class.

d_call: NA; j_call: TRBJ2-7; clone_size: few; v_call: TRBV30; cdr3_nt: TGTGCCTGGAGGAACCTGCACGAGCAGTACTTC; cdr3_aa: CAWRNLHEQYF
d_call: NA; j_call: TRBJ1-2; clone_size: NA; v_call: TRBV29-1; cdr3_nt: TGCAGCGGTCTTGACGGTAGGGAGGGCTACACCTTC; cdr3_aa: CSGLDGREGYTF
d_call: TRBD1; j_call: TRBJ1-4; clone_size: NA; v_call: TRBV10-3; cdr3_nt: TGTGCCATCAGTGAGTCACAGGGGCCTTCAACTAATGAAAAACTGTTTTTT; cdr3_aa: CAISESQGPSTNEKLFF
d_call: NA; j_call: TRBJ1-2; clone_size: NA; v_call: TRBV18; cdr3_nt: TGTGCCAGCTCACCCCGGGGGGGGGATGGCTACACCTTC; cdr3_aa: CASSPRGGDGYTF
d_call: NA; j_call: TRBJ2-7; clone_size: NA; v_call: TRBV9; cdr3_nt: TGTGCCAGCAGCGTAGGGGTCGGCAGTAGCTCCTACGAGCAGTACTTC; cdr3_aa: CASSVGVGSSSYEQYF
d_call: TRBD1; j_call: TRBJ1-5; clone_size: few; v_call: TRBV27; cdr3_nt: TGTGCCAGCAGTTTAAGGGGGACAGGGAGGCAGCCCCAGCATTTT; cdr3_aa: CASSLRGTGRQPQHF
d_call: TRBD1; j_call: TRBJ1-2; clone_size: NA; v_call: TRBV5-4; cdr3_nt: TGTGCCAGCAGCTTACAGGGGGCGGATGGCTACACCTTC; cdr3_aa: CASSLQGADGYTF
d_call: NA; j_call: TRBJ2-3; clone_size: NA; v_call: TRBV5-1; cdr3_nt: TGCGCCAGCAGCTCGAGCCGATCCCCAGATACGCAGTATTTT; cdr3_aa: CASSSSRSPDTQYF
d_call: NA; j_call: TRBJ1-2; clone_size: NA; v_call: TRBV20-1; cdr3_nt: TGCAGTGCTCCCCGCAGGGAAGGCTACACCTTC; cdr3_aa: CSAPRREGYTF
d_call: NA; j_call: TRBJ1-1; clone_size: NA; v_call: TRBV7-3; cdr3_nt: TGTGCCAGCAGCGCAACCGGGAGAACTGAAGCTTTCTTT; cdr3_aa: CASSATGRTEAFF
d_call: NA; j_call: TRBJ1-5; clone_size: few; v_call: TRBV19; cdr3_nt: TGTGCCAGTAGTATAAACAGGGATAGCAATCAGCCCCAGCATTTT; cdr3_aa: CASSINRDSNQPQHF
d_call: NA; j_call: TRBJ1-6; clone_size: NA; v_call: TRBV9; cdr3_nt: TGTGCCAGCACGCGGGACATCGATAAGGATTCACCCCTCCACTTT; cdr3_aa: CASTRDIDKDSPLHF
d_call: NA; j_call: TRBJ2-1; clone_size: NA; v_call: TRBV6-5; cdr3_nt: TGTGCCAGCACTTGGGACATGGGCTACAATGAGCAGTTCTTC; cdr3_aa: CASTWDMGYNEQFF
d_call: NA; j_call: TRBJ2-7; clone_size: once; v_call: TRBV6-5; cdr3_nt: TGTGCCAGCATCTACGAAGGGCGAGAGCAGTACTTC; cdr3_aa: CASIYEGREQYF
d_call: NA; j_call: TRBJ1-1; clone_size: NA; v_call: TRBV28; cdr3_nt: TGTGCCAGCAGCCCCAGGAGGAATACGAACACTGAAGCTTTCTTT; cdr3_aa: CASSPRRNTNTEAFF
d_call: TRBD1; j_call: TRBJ1-1; clone_size: NA; v_call: TRBV6-1; cdr3_nt: TGTGCCAGCAGTGAAAGGGGGACAGGGGGCGTCACTGAAGCTTTCTTT; cdr3_aa: CASSERGTGGVTEAFF
d_call: NA; j_call: TRBJ1-6; clone_size: NA; v_call: TRBV7-2; cdr3_nt: TGTGCCAGCAGCTTAGCGTTTATGTACAACAATTCACCCCTCCACTTT; cdr3_aa: CASSLAFMYNNSPLHF
d_call: TRBD2; j_call: TRBJ2-3; clone_size: NA; v_call: TRBV7-2; cdr3_nt: TGTGCCAGCAGCTCGGACAGCGGGGGGGTGTCCGGAAATACGCAGTATTTT; cdr3_aa: CASSSDSGGVSGNTQYF
d_call: NA; j_call: TRBJ2-3; clone_size: once; v_call: TRBV19; cdr3_nt: TGTGCCAGTAGTAGCAGAAGGGCCACTAGCACAGATACGCAGTATTTT; cdr3_aa: CASSSRRATSTDTQYF
d_call: NA; j_call: TRBJ1-2; clone_size: NA; v_call: TRBV7-8; cdr3_nt: TGTGCCAGCAGCTTGGGTGGAGCAGATCCCTATGGCTACACCTTC; cdr3_aa: CASSLGGADPYGYTF
d_call: TRBD1; j_call: TRBJ1-5; clone_size: NA; v_call: TRBV6-5; cdr3_nt: TGTGCCAGCAGTTACGGGTTGGGACAGGGGAATCAGCCCCAGCATTTT; cdr3_aa: CASSYGLGQGNQPQHF
d_call: NA; j_call: TRBJ2-1; clone_size: NA; v_call: TRBV18; cdr3_nt: TGTGCCAGCTCACCTTCGAGGGAAAATGAGCAGTTCTTC; cdr3_aa: CASSPSRENEQFF
d_call: NA; j_call: TRBJ1-4; clone_size: NA; v_call: TRBV6-6; cdr3_nt: TGTGCCAGCAGTTACTGGGGGCTCCAAAGATCGGAAAAACTGTTTTTT; cdr3_aa: CASSYWGLQRSEKLFF
d_call: TRBD1; j_call: TRBJ2-2; clone_size: NA; v_call: TRBV18; cdr3_nt: TGTGCCAGCTCACCCGACAGGGCCGGGGAGCTGTTTTTT; cdr3_aa: CASSPDRAGELFF
d_call: NA; j_call: TRBJ2-1; clone_size: NA; v_call: TRBV28; cdr3_nt: TGTGCCAGCAGTTCGGAGGTGTGGAGGCAGTTCTTC; cdr3_aa: CASSSEVWRQFF
d_call: NA; j_call: TRBJ1-6; clone_size: NA; v_call: TRBV18; cdr3_nt: TGTGCCAGCTCACCGGACAGTACTAATTCACCCCTCCACTTT; cdr3_aa: CASSPDSTNSPLHF
d_call: TRBD1; j_call: TRBJ1-1; clone_size: once; v_call: TRBV18; cdr3_nt: TGTGCCAGCTCACCGGATCAGGGGGCGGGCACTGAAGCTTTCTTT; cdr3_aa: CASSPDQGAGTEAFF
d_call: NA; j_call: TRBJ1-1; clone_size: NA; v_call: TRBV5-1; cdr3_nt: TGCGCCAGCAGCGGGGACGGTCAGACGAACACTGAAGCTTTCTTT; cdr3_aa: CASSGDGQTNTEAFF
d_call: TRBD1; j_call: TRBJ1-4; clone_size: few; v_call: TRBV13; cdr3_nt: TGTGCCAGCAGCTTAAATAGACAGGGTAAAAATGAAAAACTGTTTTTT; cdr3_aa: CASSLNRQGKNEKLFF
d_call: TRBD1; j_call: TRBJ1-4; clone_size: once; v_call: TRBV10-3; cdr3_nt: TGTGCCACGGGACAGCCGAAGAATGAAAAACTGTTTTTT; cdr3_aa: CATGQPKNEKLFF
d_call: TRBD2; j_call: TRBJ2-7; clone_size: NA; v_call: TRBV7-2; cdr3_nt: TGTGCCAGCAGCCTGCTGGGACTAGCGGGGGGCTACGAGCAGTACTTC; cdr3_aa: CASSLLGLAGGYEQYF
d_call: TRBD2; j_call: TRBJ2-3; clone_size: NA; v_call: TRBV6-2/TRBV6-3; cdr3_nt: TGTGCCAGCAGTTACTCAGCCGCAGCGGGGGTAGATACGCAGTATTTT; cdr3_aa: CASSYSAAAGVDTQYF
d_call: TRBD2; j_call: TRBJ2-7; clone_size: NA; v_call: TRBV10-3; cdr3_nt: TGTGCCATCAGTGAAGGGAGGGCCCCCTACGAGCAGTACTTC; cdr3_aa: CAISEGRAPYEQYF
d_call: NA; j_call: TRBJ1-6; clone_size: NA; v_call: TRBV2; cdr3_nt: TGTGCCAGCCGGGAATTGGACGATAATTCACCCCTCCACTTT; cdr3_aa: CASRELDDNSPLHF
d_call: NA; j_call: TRBJ1-2; clone_size: NA; v_call: TRBV2; cdr3_nt: TGTGCCAGCAGTGGGACACGCTATGGCTACACCTTC; cdr3_aa: CASSGTRYGYTF
d_call: NA; j_call: TRBJ1-1; clone_size: NA; v_call: TRBV5-1; cdr3_nt: TGCGCCAGCAGCTTGGAAACAGGGAGGGCTGAAGCTTTCTTT; cdr3_aa: CASSLETGRAEAFF
d_call: NA; j_call: TRBJ2-5; clone_size: NA; v_call: TRBV6-5; cdr3_nt: TGTGCCAGCAGTTCTGACACGGAGACCCAGTACTTC; cdr3_aa: CASSSDTETQYF
d_call: NA; j_call: TRBJ1-6; clone_size: NA; v_call: TRBV6-1; cdr3_nt: TGTGCCAGCAGTGCCTTGATAGGACTGTATAATTCACCCCTCCACTTT; cdr3_aa: CASSALIGLYNSPLHF
d_call: TRBD1; j_call: TRBJ2-3; clone_size: NA; v_call: TRBV18; cdr3_nt: TGTGCCAGCTCACCACCTACAGGGGGTCCAGATACGCAGTATTTT; cdr3_aa: CASSPPTGGPDTQYF
d_call: NA; j_call: TRBJ1-6; clone_size: NA; v_call: TRBV27; cdr3_nt: TGTGCCAGCAGCCGGACAGTAAATAATTCACCCCTCCACTTT; cdr3_aa: CASSRTVNNSPLHF
d_call: NA; j_call: TRBJ2-7; clone_size: NA; v_call: TRBV6-5; cdr3_nt: TGTGCCAGCAGTACCCCCCGCGGACAGCGTGAGGAGCAGTACTTC; cdr3_aa: CASSTPRGQREEQYF
d_call: TRBD1; j_call: TRBJ2-4; clone_size: NA; v_call: TRBV28; cdr3_nt: TGTGCCAGCAGTTGGACAGGGAATTCCAAAAACATTCAGTACTTC; cdr3_aa: CASSWTGNSKNIQYF
d_call: NA; j_call: TRBJ1-1; clone_size: NA; v_call: TRBV5-1; cdr3_nt: TGCGCCAGCAGCTTGCAATTTGGGCCTGAAGCTTTCTTT; cdr3_aa: CASSLQFGPEAFF
d_call: TRBD1; j_call: TRBJ1-3; clone_size: NA; v_call: TRBV6-5; cdr3_nt: TGTGCCAGCAGTTACCTAAGGACAGGCGGAGGAAACACCATATATTTT; cdr3_aa: CASSYLRTGGGNTIYF
d_call: NA; j_call: TRBJ2-2; clone_size: NA; v_call: TRBV6-5; cdr3_nt: TGTGCCAGCAGTTACGAGGCCAGCAACACCGGGGAGCTGTTTTTT; cdr3_aa: CASSYEASNTGELFF
d_call: TRBD1; j_call: TRBJ2-7; clone_size: NA; v_call: TRBV2; cdr3_nt: TGTGCCAGCAGTGAAGGGAAGGGGGCCGGCTACGAGCAGTACTTC; cdr3_aa: CASSEGKGAGYEQYF
d_call: NA; j_call: TRBJ2-3; clone_size: NA; v_call: TRBV19; cdr3_nt: TGTGCCAGTAAGAGGGAGTGGGGTTCTTGGGGCACAGATACGCAGTATTTT; cdr3_aa: CASKREWGSWGTDTQYF
d_call: NA; j_call: TRBJ1-3; clone_size: NA; v_call: TRBV28; cdr3_nt: TGTGCCAGCAGGAAAACAGGGTTAGGGTCTGGAAACACCATATATTTT; cdr3_aa: CASRKTGLGSGNTIYF
d_call: TRBD1; j_call: TRBJ1-4; clone_size: NA; v_call: TRBV19; cdr3_nt: TGTGCCAGTAGCACCACAGGGGTCCCCAATGAAAAACTGTTTTTT; cdr3_aa: CASSTTGVPNEKLFF
d_call: NA; j_call: TRBJ1-2; clone_size: NA; v_call: TRBV15; cdr3_nt: TGTGCCACCAGCAGAGATATACCCTCGAGCGGCTATGGCTACACCTTC; cdr3_aa: CATSRDIPSSGYGYTF
d_call: NA; j_call: TRBJ1-5; clone_size: NA; v_call: TRBV28; cdr3_nt: TGTGCCAGCAGATCCGGGGGGCGCAATCAGCCCCAGCATTTT; cdr3_aa: CASRSGGRNQPQHF
d_call: TRBD1; j_call: TRBJ1-2; clone_size: NA; v_call: TRBV19; cdr3_nt: TGTGCCAGTAGGATGGACAGGGGATATGGCTACACCTTC; cdr3_aa: CASRMDRGYGYTF
d_call: TRBD1; j_call: TRBJ1-2; clone_size: NA; v_call: TRBV5-1; cdr3_nt: TGCGCCAGCAGCCCCGGACAGGGGGCCGCAAGAGGCTACACCTTC; cdr3_aa: CASSPGQGAARGYTF
d_call: TRBD1; j_call: TRBJ1-6; clone_size: NA; v_call: TRBV27; cdr3_nt: TGTGCCAGCAGTTTCCGCAGGGGGCTTGATTCACCCCTCCACTTT; cdr3_aa: CASSFRRGLDSPLHF